This T cell receptor beta chain was sequenced for a study of cytomegalovirus exposure and HLA in healthy donors. The PCR used 60 Vbeta and 13 Jbeta primers. TCRdb keeps only in-frame clones here, not all; method: immunoSEQ multiplex PCR. The data show 150,000 to 200,000 clones, about four fifths seen once. The CDR3 is made up of 16 amino acids. Germline V gives CDR1 MGHRA, CDR2 YSYEKL. V was trimmed by 0 bases and J by 4 bases, leaving 15 bases between them. Sequenced input: PBMCs. This chain links TRBV4-1 with TRBJ1-2, with D perhaps matching TRBD1 (5 bases). This TCR came from a male donor in good health and CMV-seropositive. The CDR3 is CASSQDIRASSYGYTF. CDR3 nucleotide sequence: TGCGCCAGCAGCCAAGATATCAGGGCCTCCTCCTATGGCTACACCTTC.